This entry concerns a single T cell receptor beta chain. Trimming pared 5 bases from V and 4 bases from J, leaving 9 bases between. Germline CDR1 reads SGHAT; CDR2 reads FQNNGV. This CDR3 has 13 residues. This sample was taken from a study of blood T cell repertoires in COVID-19. Study-wide background: The study drew acute and convalescent COVID-19 samples from the United States, Italy and Spain.

Per the original methods: By means of reference gene primer amplification, nucleated cell counts were estimated. TCRdb's copy holds only in-frame clones and misses some; the assay was immunoSEQ multiplex PCR. V, J and clone size derive from that table, while D and trimming were established from the DNA sequence. The table lists 200,000 to 250,000 clones, roughly 89% of them singletons. The material sequenced was PBMCs or T cells enriched from blood (not recorded which). This TCR derives from a woman aged 40-49 years with acute COVID-19. V usage is TRBV11-2 and J usage is TRBJ1-5, with a weak D call TRBD1 (5 bases). CDR3 DNA: TGTGCCAGCAGCGACGGGGGAAATCAGCCCCAGCATTTT. Residues: CASSDGGNQPQHF.